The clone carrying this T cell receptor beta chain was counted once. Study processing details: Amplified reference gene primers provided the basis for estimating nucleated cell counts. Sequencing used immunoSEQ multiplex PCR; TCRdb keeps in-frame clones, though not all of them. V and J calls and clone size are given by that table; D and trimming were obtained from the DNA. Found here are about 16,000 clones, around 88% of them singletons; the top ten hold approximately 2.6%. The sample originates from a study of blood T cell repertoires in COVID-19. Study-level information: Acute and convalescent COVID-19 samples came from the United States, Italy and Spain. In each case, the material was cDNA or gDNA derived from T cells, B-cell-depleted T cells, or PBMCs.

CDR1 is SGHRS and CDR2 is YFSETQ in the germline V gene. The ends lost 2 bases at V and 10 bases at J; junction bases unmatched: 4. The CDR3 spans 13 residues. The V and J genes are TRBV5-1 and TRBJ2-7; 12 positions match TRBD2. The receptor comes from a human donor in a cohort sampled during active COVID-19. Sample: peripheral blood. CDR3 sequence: CASSFLAGGEQYF. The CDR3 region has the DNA TGCGCCAGCAGCTTTCTAGCGGGGGGGGAACAGTACTTC.